The 8 T cell receptor beta chains below were found in one sample sequenced in a study of blood T cell repertoires in COVID-19. Using immunoSEQ multiplex PCR, the repertoire was profiled, and TCRdb retains in-frame clones only, with some absent. The data show about 200,000 clones, around 87% seen once. The source material was peripheral blood. These receptors were taken from a man in his 60s with acute or convalescent COVID-19.

This clone appeared a single time. This chain uses TRBV6-5 with TRBJ2-3; 7 nucleotides match TRBD1. Germline V lookup: CDR1 MNHEY, CDR2 SVGAGI. CDR3 size: 13 residues. V lost 4 bases and J lost 4; bases outside the gene matches: 2. The CDR3 loop reads CASSWGQSDTQYF. The CDR3 DNA sequence: TGTGCCAGCAGTTGGGGACAGTCAGATACGCAGTATTTT.

The gene calls are TRBV29-1 and TRBJ2-7, with TRBD1 matching 9 bases. Trimming removed 6 bases from V and 7 bases from J; junction bases left unmatched: 7. There are 12 residues in the CDR3. The germline gives CDR1 SQVTM, CDR2 ANQGSEA. The CDR3 sequence: CSVGQGRGEQYF. The CDR3, as DNA: TGCAGCGTCGGACAGGGGCGGGGGGAGCAGTACTTC.

This clone appeared a few times. The chain carries TRBV30 and TRBJ1-2; 7 nucleotides line up with TRBD1. In germline, CDR1 is GTSNPN, CDR2 SVGIG (reference sequence). The CDR3 is 13 amino acids. V trimming: 5 bases; J trimming: 6 bases; junction bases outside the gene matches: 9. The CDR3 DNA reads TGTGCCTGGTGGGCAGGGGGTTGGGATGGCTACACCTTC. Amino acids: CAWWAGGWDGYTF.

The rearrangement uses TRBV18 and TRBJ2-2, with 10 bases aligning to TRBD2. The trim removed 1 base at V and 6 bases at J, leaving 11 bases unmatched. Germline V gives CDR1 KGHSH, CDR2 LQKENI. This CDR3 is 18 amino acids long. The CDR3 sequence is CASSPRMEKRGGPGELFF. CDR3 DNA: TGTGCCAGCTCACCACGGATGGAGAAGCGGGGGGGCCCCGGGGAGCTGTTTTTT.

The V gene is TRBV4-1, the J gene TRBJ1-2; a possible D gene is TRBD1 (5 bases). The CDR3 totals 12 residues. Germline V gene data show CDR1 as MGHRA and CDR2 as YSYEKL. V lost 3 bases and J 4 bases, leaving 6 bases between the germline ends. The CDR3: CASSHGGYGYTF. The CDR3 bases are TGCGCCAGCAGCCACGGGGGCTATGGCTACACCTTC.

This clone has only one observation. The chain recombines TRBV6-5 with TRBJ1-1; 7 bases agree with TRBD1. CDR3 length: 13 residues. V trimming: 2 bases; J trimming: 7 bases; junction bases outside the gene matches: 4. In germline, CDR1 is MNHEY, CDR2 SVGAGI. DNA of the CDR3: TGTGCCAGCAGTTACGAAAACAGGGGTGAAGCTTTCTTT. Protein: CASSYENRGEAFF.

The CDR3 loop reads CASISLVGEKLFF. CDR3 DNA: TGTGCCAGCATAAGCTTAGTGGGCGAAAAACTGTTTTTT. The chain recombines TRBV2 with TRBJ1-4, with D hard to call. The V and J ends lost 7 bases and 8 bases respectively, with 14 bases between them. The CDR3 contains 13 residues. Per germline, CDR1 SNHLY and CDR2 FYNNEI.

This chain uses TRBV15 with TRBJ2-3; D is possibly TRBD2 (7 bases). V was clipped by 8 bases and J by 2 bases, with 14 bases between them. This CDR3 comprises 14 residues. Germline V gene lookup returns CDR1 LNHNV and CDR2 YYDKDF (reference sequence). The DNA of the CDR3 is TGTGCCACCCACCCGGCGGGGGCCACAGATACGCAGTATTTT. The encoded protein is CATHPAGATDTQYF.